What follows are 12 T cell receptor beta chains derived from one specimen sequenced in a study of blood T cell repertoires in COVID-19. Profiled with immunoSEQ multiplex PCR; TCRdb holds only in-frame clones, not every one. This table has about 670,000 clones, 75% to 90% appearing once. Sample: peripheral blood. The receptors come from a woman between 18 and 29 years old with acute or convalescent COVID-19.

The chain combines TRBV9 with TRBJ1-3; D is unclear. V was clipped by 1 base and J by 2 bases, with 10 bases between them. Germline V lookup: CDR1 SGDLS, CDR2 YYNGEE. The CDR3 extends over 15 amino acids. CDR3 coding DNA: TGTGCCAGCAGCGTATATCCGGGTACTGGAAACACCATATATTTT. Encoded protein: CASSVYPGTGNTIYF. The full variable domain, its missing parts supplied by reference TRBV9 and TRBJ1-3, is DSGVTQTPKHLITATGQRVTLRCSPRSGDLSVYWYQQSLDQGLQFLIQYYNGEERAKGNILERFSAQQFPDLHSELNLSSLELGDSALYFCASSVYPGTGNTIYFGEGSWLTVV.

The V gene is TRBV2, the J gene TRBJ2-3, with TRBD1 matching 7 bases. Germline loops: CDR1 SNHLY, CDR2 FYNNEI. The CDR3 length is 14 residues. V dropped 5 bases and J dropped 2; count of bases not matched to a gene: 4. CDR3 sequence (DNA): TGTGCCAGCAGTTTGGGACAGATCACAGATACGCAGTATTTT. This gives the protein CASSLGQITDTQYF.

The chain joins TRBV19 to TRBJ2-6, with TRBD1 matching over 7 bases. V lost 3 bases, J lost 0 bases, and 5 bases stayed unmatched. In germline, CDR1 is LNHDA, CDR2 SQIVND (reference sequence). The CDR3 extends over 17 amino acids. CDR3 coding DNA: TGTGCCAGTAGTATGGACAGGCTAATCTCTGGGGCCAACGTCCTGACTTTC. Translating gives CASSMDRLISGANVLTF.

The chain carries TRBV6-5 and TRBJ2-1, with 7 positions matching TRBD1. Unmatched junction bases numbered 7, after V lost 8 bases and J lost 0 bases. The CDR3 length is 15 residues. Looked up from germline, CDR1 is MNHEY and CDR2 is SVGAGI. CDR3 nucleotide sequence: TGTGCCAGCCTCTCGGGACAGAGCTCCTACAATGAGCAGTTCTTC. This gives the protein CASLSGQSSYNEQFF.

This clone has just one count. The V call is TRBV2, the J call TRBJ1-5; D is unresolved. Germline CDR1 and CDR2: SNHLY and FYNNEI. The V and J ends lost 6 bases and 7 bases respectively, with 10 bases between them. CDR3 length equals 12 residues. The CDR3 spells CASSELPQPQHF. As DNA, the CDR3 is TGTGCCAGCAGCGAACTACCGCAGCCCCAGCATTTT.

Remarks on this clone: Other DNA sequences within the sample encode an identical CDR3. The CDR3, as DNA: TGCAGCGTTGGGGACACCAATCAGCCCCAGCATTTT. This codes for CSVGDTNQPQHF. The chain carries TRBV29-1 and TRBJ1-5; maybe TRBD1 (6 bases). Germline V gives CDR1 SQVTM, CDR2 ANQGSEA. The CDR3 has 12 residues. Trimming stripped 4 bases from V and 3 bases from J, with 7 bases between.

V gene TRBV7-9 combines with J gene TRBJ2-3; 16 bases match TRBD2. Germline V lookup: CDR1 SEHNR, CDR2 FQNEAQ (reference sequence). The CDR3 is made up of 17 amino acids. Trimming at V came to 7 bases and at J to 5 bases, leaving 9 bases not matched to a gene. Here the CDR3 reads CASTPGTSGGAGDTQYF. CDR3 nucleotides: TGTGCCAGCACTCCCGGGACTAGCGGGGGGGCTGGAGATACGCAGTATTTT. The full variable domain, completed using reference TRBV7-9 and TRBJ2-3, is DTGVSQNPRHKITKRGQNVTFRCDPISEHNRLYWYRQTLGQGPEFLTYFQNEAQLEKSRLLSDRFSAERPKGSFSTLEIQRTEQGDSAMYLCASTPGTSGGAGDTQYFGPGTRLTVL.

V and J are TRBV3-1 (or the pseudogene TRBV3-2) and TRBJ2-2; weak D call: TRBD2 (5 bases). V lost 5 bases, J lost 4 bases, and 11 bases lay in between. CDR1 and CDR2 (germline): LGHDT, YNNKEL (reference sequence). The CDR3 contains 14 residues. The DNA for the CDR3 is TGTGCCAGCAGCAAAAGGGAGATCACCGGGGAGCTGTTTTTT. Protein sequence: CASSKREITGELFF.

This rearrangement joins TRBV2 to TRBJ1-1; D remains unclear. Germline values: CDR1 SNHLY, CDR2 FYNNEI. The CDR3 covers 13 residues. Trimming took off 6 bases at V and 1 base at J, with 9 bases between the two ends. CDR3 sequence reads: CASRDYPNTEAFF. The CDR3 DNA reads TGTGCCAGCAGAGACTACCCGAACACTGAAGCTTTCTTT.

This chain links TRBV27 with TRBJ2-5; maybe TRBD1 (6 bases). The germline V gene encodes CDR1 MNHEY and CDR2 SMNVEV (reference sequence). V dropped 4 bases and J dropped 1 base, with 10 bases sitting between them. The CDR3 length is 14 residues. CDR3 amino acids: CASSSTGLQETQYF. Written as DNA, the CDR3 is TGTGCCAGCAGTTCTACAGGGCTCCAAGAGACCCAGTACTTC.

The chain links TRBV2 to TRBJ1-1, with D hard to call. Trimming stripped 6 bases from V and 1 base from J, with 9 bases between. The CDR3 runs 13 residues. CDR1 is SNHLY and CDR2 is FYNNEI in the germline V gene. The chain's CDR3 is CASRLETNTEAFF. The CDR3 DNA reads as TGTGCCAGCAGACTGGAGACGAACACTGAAGCTTTCTTT.

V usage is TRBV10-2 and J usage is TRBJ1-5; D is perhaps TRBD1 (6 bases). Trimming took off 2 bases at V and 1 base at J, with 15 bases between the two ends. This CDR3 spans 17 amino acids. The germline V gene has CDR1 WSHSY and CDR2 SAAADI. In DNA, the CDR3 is TGCGCCAGCAGTGAGAGGGGGGAGGGACTCAGCAATCAGCCCCAGCATTTT. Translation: CASSERGEGLSNQPQHF.